The 9 T cell receptor beta chains reported below all come from one sample, sequenced in a study of Ad26.COV2.S vaccination and SARS-CoV-2 variants. Treatment noted: approximately 18 received Ad26.COV2.S at low or high dose, single or two shots; about 5 received placebo; per-sample allocation not given. Sampling was performed 63 days after the first vaccine or placebo injection. Repertoires were generated with immunoSEQ multiplex PCR, while TCRdb's copy carries only in-frame clones and drops some. The sample holds a few hundred thousand clones; over 75% are singletons and the top ten take around 3%. The source material was peripheral blood, sampled in a trial of Ad26.COV2.S vaccine versus placebo. Receptors originate from a person aged 18-60 years who received the Ad26.COV2.S COVID-19 vaccine or a placebo.

This clone was recorded a few times. The chain has TRBV6-6 and TRBJ1-1, with a tentative D call TRBD1 (6 bases). V was shortened by 9 bases and J by 5 bases, with 16 bases between the two germline ends. Germline CDR1 is MNHNY and CDR2 is SVGAGI (reference sequence). This CDR3 region has 13 residues. The CDR3 bases are TGTGCCAGTACGGGGGCGCGACGGACTGAAGCTTTCTTT. The encoded protein is CASTGARRTEAFF.

The rearrangement links TRBV7-8 to TRBJ1-1; 10 nucleotides agree with TRBD1. The germline gives CDR1 SGHVS, CDR2 FQNEAQ. J was trimmed by 1 base and V by 5 bases; bases with no gene match: 4. This CDR3 has 15 residues. The CDR3 spells CASSIRDRGNTEAFF. The CDR3 bases are TGTGCCAGCAGCATACGGGACAGGGGGAACACTGAAGCTTTCTTT.

The genes are TRBV6-6 and TRBJ1-4, with D possibly matching TRBD1 (5 bases). V lost 5 bases to trimming and J lost 4 bases, with 26 bases between them. CDR1 and CDR2 from the germline V gene are MNHNY and SVGAGI (reference sequence). The CDR3 is 19 amino acids. CDR3 sequence: CASSPRERSRPPFNEKLFF. Here the CDR3 DNA reads TGTGCCAGCAGTCCCAGGGAGAGGTCGCGCCCCCCTTTTAATGAAAAACTGTTTTTT.

The chain joins TRBV11-3 to TRBJ2-1; TRBD1 agrees at 8 bases. Germline-derived CDR1 and CDR2 are SGHNT and YENEEA. Germline trimming cut 3 bases from V and 2 bases from J; bases unmatched to any gene: 3. This CDR3 is built from 15 residues. DNA of the CDR3: TGTGCCAGCAGCTTTAGACAGGGGACCTACAATGAGCAGTTCTTC. Its translation is CASSFRQGTYNEQFF.

About this clone itself: The same CDR3 arises from other DNA sequences in this sample as well. V and J are TRBV5-1 and TRBJ2-7; 10 nucleotides match TRBD1. Germline lookup yields CDR1 SGHRS and CDR2 YFSETQ. Germline trimming cut 4 bases from V and 3 bases from J; bases unmatched to any gene: 4. The CDR3 loop spans 14 amino acids. The CDR3 region is CASSPGQGGYEQYF. DNA of the CDR3: TGCGCCAGCAGCCCAGGACAGGGGGGCTACGAGCAGTACTTC.

The V and J genes are TRBV6-5 and TRBJ1-5; TRBD1 aligns across 7 bases. This CDR3 region has 15 residues. The ends lost 5 bases at V and 4 bases at J; junction bases unmatched: 8. Per germline, CDR1 MNHEY and CDR2 SVGAGI. CDR3 sequence (DNA): TGTGCCAGCAGTCCAACCGGACAGGAAAATCAGCCCCAGCATTTT. Its protein is CASSPTGQENQPQHF.

The chain employs TRBV27 and TRBJ1-4; D is undetermined. The germline V gene encodes CDR1 MNHEY and CDR2 SMNVEV (reference sequence). Trimming pared 0 bases from V and 7 bases from J, leaving 6 bases between. The CDR3 covers 13 residues. DNA of the CDR3: TGTGCCAGCAGTTTATCGAACAGTGAAAAACTGTTTTTT. It translates to CASSLSNSEKLFF.

The genes are TRBV5-1 and TRBJ2-1, with 11 positions matching TRBD2. Trimming took 4 bases from V and 4 from J; bases not matched to a gene: 4. CDR1 SGHRS and CDR2 YFSETQ come from the germline V gene. CDR3 size: 15 residues. The CDR3 sequence is CASSAGTSGYNEQFF. In nucleotides, the CDR3 is TGCGCCAGCAGCGCAGGGACTAGCGGATACAATGAGCAGTTCTTC.

The chain links TRBV28 to TRBJ1-2; D uncertain. Germline V gene sequence: CDR1 MDHEN, CDR2 SYDVKM. This CDR3 region has 16 residues. V shed 5 bases and J shed 8 bases, with 24 bases lying between them. The CDR3 protein is CASSPPGWNPLGGYTF. CDR3 coding DNA: TGTGCCAGCAGTCCCCCTGGGTGGAACCCCCTCGGCGGCTACACCTTC.